This T cell receptor (gamma chain) emerged from a study of gamma delta lymphoproliferative disorders and STAT genes. TCRdb reanalysed the multiplex PCR reads with CATT. This sample has about 2,400 gamma-chain clones, with under 13% found just once. Sequencing used genomic DNA taken from PBMCs of patients and controls. Sequences were obtained from blood. The receptor was isolated from a human donor in good health.

The CDR3: CACWRNYKKLF. As DNA, the CDR3 is TGTGCCTGCTGGAGAAATTATAAGAAACTCTTT. The chain couples TRGV11 to TRGJ1 or TRGJ2. TRGV11 is flagged as an ORF with uncertain function. With 8 bases clipped from V and 5 bases from J, the junction kept 3 bases outside the gene matches. The CDR3 sequence is 11 residues long.